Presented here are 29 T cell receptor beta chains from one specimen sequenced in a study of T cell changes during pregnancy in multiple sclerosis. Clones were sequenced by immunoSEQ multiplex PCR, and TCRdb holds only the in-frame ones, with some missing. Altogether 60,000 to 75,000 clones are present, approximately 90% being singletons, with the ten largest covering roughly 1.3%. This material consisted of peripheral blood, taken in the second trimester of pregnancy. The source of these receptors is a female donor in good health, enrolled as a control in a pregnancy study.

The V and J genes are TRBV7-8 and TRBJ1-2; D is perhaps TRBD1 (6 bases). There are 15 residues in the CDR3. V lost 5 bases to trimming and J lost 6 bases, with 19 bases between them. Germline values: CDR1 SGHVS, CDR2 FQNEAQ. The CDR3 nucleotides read TGTGCCAGCAGCGCCGCCTCGGGGGGCTTGGATGGCTACACCTTC. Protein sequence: CASSAASGGLDGYTF.

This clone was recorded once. CDR3 in DNA: TGTGCCAGCAGTAAACGACAGGGGTTTAACACTGAAGCTTTCTTT. Protein product: CASSKRQGFNTEAFF. The chain is built from TRBV28 and TRBJ1-1, with 8 bases lining up with TRBD1. The CDR3 contains 15 residues. The trim removed 5 bases at V and 2 bases at J, leaving 7 bases unmatched. Germline assignment: CDR1 MDHEN and CDR2 SYDVKM.

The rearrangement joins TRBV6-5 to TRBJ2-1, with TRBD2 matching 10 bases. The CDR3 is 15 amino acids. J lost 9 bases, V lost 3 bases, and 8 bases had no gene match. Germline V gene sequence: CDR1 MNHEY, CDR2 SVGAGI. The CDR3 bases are TGTGCCAGCAGTTATAGCGGGAGGAGGTTAGGTGAGCAGTTCTTC. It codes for CASSYSGRRLGEQFF.

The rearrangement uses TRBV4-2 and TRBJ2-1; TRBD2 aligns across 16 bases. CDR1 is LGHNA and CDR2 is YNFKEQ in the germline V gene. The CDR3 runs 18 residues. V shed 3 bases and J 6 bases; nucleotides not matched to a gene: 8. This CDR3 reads CASSHGTSGRARGNEQFF. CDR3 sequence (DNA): TGTGCCAGCAGCCACGGGACTAGCGGGAGGGCCAGGGGCAATGAGCAGTTCTTC.

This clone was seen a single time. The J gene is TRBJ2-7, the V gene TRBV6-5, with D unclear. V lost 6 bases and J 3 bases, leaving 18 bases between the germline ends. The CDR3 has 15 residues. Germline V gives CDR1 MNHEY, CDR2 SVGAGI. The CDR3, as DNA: TGTGCCAGCAGCCCCCGACTGGAATTCAGCTACGAGCAGTACTTC. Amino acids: CASSPRLEFSYEQYF.

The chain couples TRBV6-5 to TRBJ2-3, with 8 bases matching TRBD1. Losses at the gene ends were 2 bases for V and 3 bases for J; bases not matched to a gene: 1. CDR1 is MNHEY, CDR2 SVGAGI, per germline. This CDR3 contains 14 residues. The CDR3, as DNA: TGTGCCAGCAGTTACGACAGGGGTACAGATACGCAGTATTTT. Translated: CASSYDRGTDTQYF.

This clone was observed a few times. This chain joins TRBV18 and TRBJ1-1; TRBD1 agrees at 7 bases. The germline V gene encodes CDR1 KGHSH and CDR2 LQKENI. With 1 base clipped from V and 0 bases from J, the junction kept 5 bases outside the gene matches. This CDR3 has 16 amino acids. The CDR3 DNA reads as TGTGCCAGCTCACCACGGGACAGCGTACTGAACACTGAAGCTTTCTTT. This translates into CASSPRDSVLNTEAFF.

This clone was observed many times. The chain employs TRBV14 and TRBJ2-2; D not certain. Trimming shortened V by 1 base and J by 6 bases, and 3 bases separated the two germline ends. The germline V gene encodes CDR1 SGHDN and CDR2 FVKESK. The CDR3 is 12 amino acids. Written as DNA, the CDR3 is TGTGCCAGCAGCCAAGTATCCGGGGAGCTGTTTTTT. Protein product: CASSQVSGELFF.

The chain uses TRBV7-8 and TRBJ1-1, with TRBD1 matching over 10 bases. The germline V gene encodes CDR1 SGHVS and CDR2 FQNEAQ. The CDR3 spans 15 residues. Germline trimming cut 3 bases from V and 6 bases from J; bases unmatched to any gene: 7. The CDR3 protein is CASSFTTGGNSEAFF. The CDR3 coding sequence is TGTGCCAGCAGCTTTACGACAGGGGGCAATTCTGAAGCTTTCTTT.

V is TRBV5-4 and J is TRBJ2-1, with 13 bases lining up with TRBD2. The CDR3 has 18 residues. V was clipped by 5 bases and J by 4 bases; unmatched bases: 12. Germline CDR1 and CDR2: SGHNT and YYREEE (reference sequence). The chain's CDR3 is CASSTSGRAGGWYNEQFF. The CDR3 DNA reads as TGTGCCAGCAGTACTAGCGGGAGGGCCGGTGGTTGGTACAATGAGCAGTTCTTC.

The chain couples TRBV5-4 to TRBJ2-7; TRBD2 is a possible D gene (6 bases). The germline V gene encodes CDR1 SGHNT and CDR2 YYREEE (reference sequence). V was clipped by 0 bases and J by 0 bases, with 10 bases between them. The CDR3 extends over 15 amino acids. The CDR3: CASSLDASASYEQYF. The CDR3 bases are TGTGCCAGCAGCTTGGACGCTAGCGCCTCCTACGAGCAGTACTTC.

The CDR3 spells CASSPGLDFGEQFF. The CDR3 coding sequence is TGCGCCAGCAGCCCGGGACTAGATTTCGGTGAGCAGTTCTTC. This chain connects TRBV5-1 to TRBJ2-1, with 8 bases fitting TRBD2. V shed 4 bases and J 9 bases; nucleotides not matched to a gene: 9. Germline assignment: CDR1 SGHRS and CDR2 YFSETQ. The CDR3 runs to 14 residues.

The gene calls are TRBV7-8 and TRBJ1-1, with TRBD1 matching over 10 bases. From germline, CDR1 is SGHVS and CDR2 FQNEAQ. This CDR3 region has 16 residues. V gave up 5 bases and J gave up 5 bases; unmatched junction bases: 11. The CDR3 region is CASSRRAGQGRTEAFF. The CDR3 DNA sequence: TGTGCCAGCAGCCGTAGGGCGGGACAGGGGAGGACTGAAGCTTTCTTT.

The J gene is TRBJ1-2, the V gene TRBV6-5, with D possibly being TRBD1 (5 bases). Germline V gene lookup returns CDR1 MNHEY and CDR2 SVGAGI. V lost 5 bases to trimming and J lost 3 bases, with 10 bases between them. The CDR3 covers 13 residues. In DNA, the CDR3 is TGTGCCAGCAGTGCACGGGGGTACTATGGCTACACCTTC. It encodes CASSARGYYGYTF.

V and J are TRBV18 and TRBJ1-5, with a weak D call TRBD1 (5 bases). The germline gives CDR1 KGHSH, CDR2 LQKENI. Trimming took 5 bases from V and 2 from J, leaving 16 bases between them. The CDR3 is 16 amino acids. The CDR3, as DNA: TGTGCCAGCTCAGGCGGGGACCTCGTCGGCAATCAGCCCCAGCATTTT. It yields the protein CASSGGDLVGNQPQHF.

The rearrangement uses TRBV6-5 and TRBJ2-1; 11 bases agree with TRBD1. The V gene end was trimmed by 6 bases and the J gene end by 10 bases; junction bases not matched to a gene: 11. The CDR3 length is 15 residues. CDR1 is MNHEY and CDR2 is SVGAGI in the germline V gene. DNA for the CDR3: TGTGCCAGCAGCCGACCGGGACAGGGGGTGCGAGAGCAGTTCTTC. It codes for CASSRPGQGVREQFF.

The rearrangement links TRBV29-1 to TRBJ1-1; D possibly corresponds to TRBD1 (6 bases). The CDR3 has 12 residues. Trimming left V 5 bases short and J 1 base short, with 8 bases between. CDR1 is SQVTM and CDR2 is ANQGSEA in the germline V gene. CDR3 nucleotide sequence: TGCAGCGTTCAGGGGCCGAACACTGAAGCTTTCTTT. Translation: CSVQGPNTEAFF.

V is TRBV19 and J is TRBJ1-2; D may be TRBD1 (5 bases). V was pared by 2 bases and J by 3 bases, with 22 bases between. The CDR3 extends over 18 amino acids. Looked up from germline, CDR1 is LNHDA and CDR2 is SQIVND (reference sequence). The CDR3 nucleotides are TGTGCCAGTAGTATATTTCCTGGGGCTGCGTCGCCTTACTATGGCTACACCTTC. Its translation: CASSIFPGAASPYYGYTF.

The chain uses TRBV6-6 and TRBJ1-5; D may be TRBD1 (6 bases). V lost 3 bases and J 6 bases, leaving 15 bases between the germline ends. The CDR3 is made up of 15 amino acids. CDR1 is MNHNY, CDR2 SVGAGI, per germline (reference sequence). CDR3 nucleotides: TGTGCCAGCAGTTATTCACAGGGCGTGGGTCAGCCCCAGCATTTT. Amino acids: CASSYSQGVGQPQHF.

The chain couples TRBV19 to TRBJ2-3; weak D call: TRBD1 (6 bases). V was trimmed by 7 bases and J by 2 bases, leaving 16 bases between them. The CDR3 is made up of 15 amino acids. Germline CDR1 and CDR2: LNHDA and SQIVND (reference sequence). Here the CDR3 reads CASTRDTSYTDTQYF. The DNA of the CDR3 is TGTGCCAGTACAAGGGACACTTCCTACACAGATACGCAGTATTTT.

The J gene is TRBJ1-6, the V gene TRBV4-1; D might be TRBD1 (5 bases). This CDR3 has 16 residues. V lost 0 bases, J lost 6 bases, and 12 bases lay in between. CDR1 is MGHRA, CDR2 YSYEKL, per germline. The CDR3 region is CASSQDGKGANSPLHF. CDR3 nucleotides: TGCGCCAGCAGCCAAGATGGCAAAGGGGCTAATTCACCCCTCCACTTT.

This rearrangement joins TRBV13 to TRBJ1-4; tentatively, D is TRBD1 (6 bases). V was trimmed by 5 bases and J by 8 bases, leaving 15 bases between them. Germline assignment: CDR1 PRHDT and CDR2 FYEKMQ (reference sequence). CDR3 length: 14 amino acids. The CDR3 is CASSDSQGREKLFF. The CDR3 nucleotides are TGTGCCAGCAGCGATTCACAGGGACGAGAAAAACTGTTTTTT.

In nucleotides, the CDR3 is TGTGCCAGCAGCTTGCAGGCGTATGGCTACACCTTC. It specifies CASSLQAYGYTF. The chain employs TRBV7-2 and TRBJ1-2, with D unclear. The CDR3 is 12 residues long. Germline CDR1 SGHTA, CDR2 FQGNSA. V gave up 3 bases and J gave up 5 bases, with 7 bases separating them.

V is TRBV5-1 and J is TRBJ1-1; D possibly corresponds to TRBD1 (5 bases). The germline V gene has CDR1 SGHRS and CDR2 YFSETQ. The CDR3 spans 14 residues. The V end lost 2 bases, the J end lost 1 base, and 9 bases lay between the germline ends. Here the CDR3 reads CASSFGGANTEAFF. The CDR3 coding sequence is TGCGCCAGCAGCTTCGGAGGGGCGAACACTGAAGCTTTCTTT.

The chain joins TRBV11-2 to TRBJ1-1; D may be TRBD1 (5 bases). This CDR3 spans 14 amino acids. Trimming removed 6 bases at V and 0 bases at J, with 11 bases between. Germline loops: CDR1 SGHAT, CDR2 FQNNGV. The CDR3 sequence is CASSSFRVNTEAFF. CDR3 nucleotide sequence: TGTGCCAGCAGTTCTTTCAGGGTGAACACTGAAGCTTTCTTT. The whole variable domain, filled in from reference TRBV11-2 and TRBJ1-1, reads EAGVAQSPRYKIIEKRQSVAFWCNPISGHATLYWYQQILGQGPKLLIQFQNNGVVDDSQLPKDRFSAERLKGVDSTLKIQPAKLEDSAVYLCASSSFRVNTEAFFGQGTRLTVV.

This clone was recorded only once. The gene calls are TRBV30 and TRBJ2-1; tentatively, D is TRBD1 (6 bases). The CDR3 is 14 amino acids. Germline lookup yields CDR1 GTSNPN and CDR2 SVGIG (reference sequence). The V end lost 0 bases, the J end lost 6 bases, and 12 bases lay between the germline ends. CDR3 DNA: TGTGCCTGGAGTGTGGGGGCAAAGGGCAATGAGCAGTTCTTC. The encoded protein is CAWSVGAKGNEQFF.

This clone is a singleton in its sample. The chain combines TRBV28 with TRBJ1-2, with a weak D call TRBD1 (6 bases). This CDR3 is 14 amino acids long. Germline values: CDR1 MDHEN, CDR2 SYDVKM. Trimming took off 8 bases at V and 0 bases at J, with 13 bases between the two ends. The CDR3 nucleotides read TGTGCCAGCGGGCTCGACAGGTCTAACTATGGCTACACCTTC. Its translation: CASGLDRSNYGYTF.

CDR3 DNA sequence: TGTGCCAGCAGCTTGTCGGGGTCGAACACTGAAGCTTTCTTT. Protein product: CASSLSGSNTEAFF. The J gene is TRBJ1-1, the V gene TRBV7-9, with D unclear. Between the trimmed V and J ends, which lost 3 bases and 1 base, there was a span of 9 bases. The CDR3 consists of 14 residues. Germline V gene sequence: CDR1 SEHNR, CDR2 FQNEAQ (reference sequence).

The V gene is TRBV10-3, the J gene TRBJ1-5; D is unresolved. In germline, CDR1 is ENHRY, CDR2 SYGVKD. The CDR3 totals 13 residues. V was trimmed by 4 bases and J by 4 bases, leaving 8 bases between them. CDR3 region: CAISVGGNQPQHF. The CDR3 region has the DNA TGTGCCATCAGTGTCGGAGGAAATCAGCCCCAGCATTTT.